This T cell receptor beta chain was obtained from a study of beta chain features in type 1 diabetes. General study points: Moderate but significant shortening of TCRB CDR3s was recorded in all four CD4+ subsets from Type 1 diabetes patients. The question of HLA type influencing TCRB rearrangement was one that remained unresolved here.

The single heparinised draw taken from each donor contained around 120 mL of blood on average. Each of the CD4+ naive, central memory, regulatory and stem cell-like memory populations was sorted via CD45RO/CCR7/CD25/CD127/CD95/CD27. All sorted populations exceeded 95% purity. For this clone: No antigen is known for it.

Since all of the isolated RNA was reverse transcribed, expressed TCRB transcripts were what got sequenced. Sequencing used immunoSEQ multiplex PCR; TCRdb keeps in-frame clones, though not all of them. Here the sample spans hundreds of thousands of clones, about 15% being singletons. CDR3 size: 14 residues. Losses at the gene ends were 7 bases for V and 1 base for J; bases not matched to a gene: 8. CDR1 and CDR2 (germline): SGHRS, YFSETQ. The TCR was taken from a man younger than 30 with type 1 diabetes. Material: naive CD4+ T cells from blood. The gene calls are TRBV5-1 and TRBJ2-7; TRBD1 matches 7 bases. The CDR3 DNA is TGCGCCAGCGGACCCGGACAGGTATCCTACGAGCAGTACTTC. Protein: CASGPGQVSYEQYF.